This T cell receptor beta chain stems from a study of OX40 agonist ivuxolimab in advanced cancers. Broadly, across the study: Ivuxolimab, which targeted the costimulatory receptor OX40 (CD134), was an agonistic, fully human IgG2 monoclonal antibody. Intravenous ivuxolimab was administered to patients every 2 weeks at six dose levels: 0.01, 0.1, 0.3, 1.5, 3 and 10 mg/kg. Of the approximately 50 dose-escalation patients, hepatocellular carcinoma was present in roughly 19, melanoma in approximately 15, renal cell carcinoma in 9 and head and neck cancer in 9. In the dose-escalation cohort, around four fifths of patients were male, and the mean age was approximately 60 years with a range of about 20 to 79. Prior anti-PD-1, anti-PD-L1 or anti-CTLA-4 therapy was permitted, and approximately 39% of dose-escalation patients had received checkpoint inhibitors. Partial responses occurred in three dose-escalation patients: two with cutaneous melanoma and one with hepatocellular carcinoma. Peripheral TCRbeta sequencing was intended to test whether TCR sequence diversity was altered and clonal T-cell expansion was caused by ivuxolimab. The paper reports the monotherapy dose-escalation portion (N of about 50 patients) of the phase I ivuxolimab trial.

Overall results and qualifications from the work: On average, CD8+ T cells showed more expanded clones than CD4+ T cells after ivuxolimab. Low levels of normalized T-cell clonal expansion were also seen in some nonresponding patients. The antigen specificity of the peripheral T cells that underwent clonal expansion was not determined. At doses of 0.1 to 3.0 mg/kg, clonal expansion of both CD4+ and CD8+ T cells in blood was seen between baseline and week 6. In partial responders in the 0.1-3.0 mg/kg groups, normalized peripheral clonal expansion was found to be among the lowest, especially among CD8+ T cells.

With respect to this clone: The specificity of this receptor is unknown. One base away there is no much larger clone; base qualities are not given.

Patients with autoimmune disease history or receiving systemic immunosuppression were excluded from the trial. Peripheral blood for TCR sequencing was collected from all dose cohorts at baseline, on cycle 4 day 1, and on cycle 7 day 1. The samples were drawn from a first-in-human, open-label, multicenter phase I dose-escalation trial of ivuxolimab. The trial enrolled adults with locally advanced or metastatic head and neck squamous cell, hepatocellular, melanoma or renal cell carcinoma. CD4+ and CD8+ T cells were sorted separately from peripheral blood before TCR sequencing. Including the terminal cysteine and phenylalanine, the CDR3 comprises 15 residues. The retained sequence is limited to the CDR3, 45 bases, with the frame set at the first base. A distance of 14 bases separates the germline ends of V and J, which lose 4 bases and 5 bases respectively. The CDR1 and CDR2 encoded by the germline V gene are KGHSH and LQKENI.

To sequence the TCRbeta CDR3 region, genomic DNA was isolated from the sorted cells. TCRbeta CDR3 regions were sequenced using the immunoSEQ Assay. The table comes from immuneACCESS by way of TCRdb, which keeps in-frame sequences with V and J called. Part of the clones is missing from these tables; in studies checked, under half for an unresolved V gene and the rest for unknown reasons. The sample table shows under 85,000 clones, and around 85% are seen once. Clones ranked in the top ten supply less than 2.5% of the sample. The specimen was CD4+ or CD8+ T cells sorted from blood, collected in a trial of the OX40 agonist ivuxolimab. The clonotype comes from an adult with an advanced solid tumor such as melanoma, head and neck, liver or kidney cancer. Rearrangement joined TRBV18 to TRBJ1-4, with the identity of the D gene unclear. Read as DNA, the sequence is TGTGCCAGCTCACTTTCGTCAAGAGGAAATGAAAAACTGTTTTTT. Its protein product is CASSLSSRGNEKLFF.